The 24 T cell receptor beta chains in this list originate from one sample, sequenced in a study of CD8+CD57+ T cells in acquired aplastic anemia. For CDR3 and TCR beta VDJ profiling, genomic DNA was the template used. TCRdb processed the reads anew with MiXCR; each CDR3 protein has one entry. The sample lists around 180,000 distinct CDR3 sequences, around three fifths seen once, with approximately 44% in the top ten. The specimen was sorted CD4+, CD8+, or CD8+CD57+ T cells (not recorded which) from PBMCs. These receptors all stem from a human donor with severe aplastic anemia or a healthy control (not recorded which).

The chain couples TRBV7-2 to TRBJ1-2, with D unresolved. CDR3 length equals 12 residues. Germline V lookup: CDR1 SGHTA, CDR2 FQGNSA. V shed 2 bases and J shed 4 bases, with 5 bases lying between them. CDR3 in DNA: TGTGCCAGCAGCTTAATGGTCTATGGCTACACCTTC. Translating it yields CASSLMVYGYTF.

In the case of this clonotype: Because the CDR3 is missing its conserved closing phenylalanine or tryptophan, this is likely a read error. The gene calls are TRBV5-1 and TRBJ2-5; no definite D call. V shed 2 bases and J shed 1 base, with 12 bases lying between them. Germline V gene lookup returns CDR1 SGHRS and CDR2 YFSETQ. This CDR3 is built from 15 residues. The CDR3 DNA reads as TGCGCCAGCAGCTTATTCTCGCCCCTCCAAGAGACCCAGTACATC. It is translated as CASSLFSPLQETQYI.

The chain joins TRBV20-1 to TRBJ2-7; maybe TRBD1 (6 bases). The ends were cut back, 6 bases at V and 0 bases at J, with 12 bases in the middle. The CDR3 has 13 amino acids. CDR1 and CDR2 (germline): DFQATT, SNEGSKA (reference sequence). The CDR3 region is CSADPTGSYEQYF. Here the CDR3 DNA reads TGCAGTGCGGATCCGACAGGCTCCTACGAGCAGTACTTC.

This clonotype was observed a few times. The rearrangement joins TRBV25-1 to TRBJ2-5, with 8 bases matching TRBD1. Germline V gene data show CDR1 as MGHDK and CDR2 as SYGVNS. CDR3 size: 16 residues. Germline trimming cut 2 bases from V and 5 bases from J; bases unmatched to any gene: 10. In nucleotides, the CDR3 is TGTGCCAGCAGTGAAGGGGGACAGGTGAGGGGGGAGACCCAGTACTTC. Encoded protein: CASSEGGQVRGETQYF.

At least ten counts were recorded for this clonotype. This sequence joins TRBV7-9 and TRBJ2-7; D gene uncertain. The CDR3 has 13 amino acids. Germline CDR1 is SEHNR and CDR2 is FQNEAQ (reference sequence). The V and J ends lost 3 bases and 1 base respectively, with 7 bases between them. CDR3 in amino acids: CASSLGNSYEQYF. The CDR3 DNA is TGTGCCAGCAGCTTGGGCAATTCCTACGAGCAGTACTTC.

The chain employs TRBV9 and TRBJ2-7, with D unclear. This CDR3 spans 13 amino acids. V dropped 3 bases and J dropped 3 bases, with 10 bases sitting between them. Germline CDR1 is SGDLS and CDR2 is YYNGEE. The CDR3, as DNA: TGTGCCAGCAGCGGCATGGCAAGCTACGAGCAGTACTTC. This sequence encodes CASSGMASYEQYF. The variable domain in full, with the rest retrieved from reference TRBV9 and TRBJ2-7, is DSGVTQTPKHLITATGQRVTLRCSPRSGDLSVYWYQQSLDQGLQFLIQYYNGEERAKGNILERFSAQQFPDLHSELNLSSLELGDSALYFCASSGMASYEQYFGPGTRLTVT.

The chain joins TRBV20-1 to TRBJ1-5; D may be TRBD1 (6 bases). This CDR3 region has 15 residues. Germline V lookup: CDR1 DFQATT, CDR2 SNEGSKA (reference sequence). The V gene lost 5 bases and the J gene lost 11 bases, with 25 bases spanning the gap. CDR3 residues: CSAVDSGGARSTQHF. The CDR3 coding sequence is TGCAGTGCTGTGGATTCCGGGGGCGCGAGATCGACCCAGCATTTT.

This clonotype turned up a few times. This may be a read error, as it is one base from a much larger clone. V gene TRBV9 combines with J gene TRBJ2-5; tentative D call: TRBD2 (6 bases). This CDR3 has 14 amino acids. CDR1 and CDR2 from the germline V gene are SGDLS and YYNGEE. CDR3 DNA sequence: TGTGCCGGCAGCGCAAGGGGACTTGCGGAGACCCAGTACTTC. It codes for CAGSARGLAETQYF.

CDR3 coding DNA: TGTGCCAGCAGTGTGGGGGGGGCAGACATAAGAAACTATGGCTACACCTTC. Its protein product is CASSVGGADIRNYGYTF. The chain is built from TRBV7-9 and TRBJ1-2; TRBD1 might be the D (6 bases). CDR1 SEHNR and CDR2 FQNEAQ come from the germline V gene (reference sequence). The CDR3 extends over 17 amino acids. Trimming pared 6 bases from V and 2 bases from J, leaving 22 bases between.

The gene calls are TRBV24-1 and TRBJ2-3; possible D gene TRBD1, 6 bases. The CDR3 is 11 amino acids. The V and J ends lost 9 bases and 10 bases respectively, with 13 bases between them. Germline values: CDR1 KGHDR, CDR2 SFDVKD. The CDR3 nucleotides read TGTGCCACCGCGGACAGTGAGGCGCAGTATTTT. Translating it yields CATADSEAQYF.

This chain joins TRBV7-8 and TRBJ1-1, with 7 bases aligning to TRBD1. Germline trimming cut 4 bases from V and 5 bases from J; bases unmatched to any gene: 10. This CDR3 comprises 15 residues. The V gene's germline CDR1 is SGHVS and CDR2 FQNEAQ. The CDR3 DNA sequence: TGTGCCAGCAGCTCCCAGACAGGGTTAGGGACTGAAGCTTTCTTT. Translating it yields CASSSQTGLGTEAFF.

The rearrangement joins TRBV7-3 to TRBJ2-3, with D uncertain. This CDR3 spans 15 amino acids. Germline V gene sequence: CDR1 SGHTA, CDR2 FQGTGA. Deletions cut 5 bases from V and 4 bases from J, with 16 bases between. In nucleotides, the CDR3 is TGTGCCAGCAGCCCTATCCATGTTGGGGCAGATACGCAGTATTTT. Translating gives CASSPIHVGADTQYF. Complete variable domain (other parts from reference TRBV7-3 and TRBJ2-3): GAGVSQTPSNKVTEKGKYVELRCDPISGHTALYWYRQSLGQGPEFLIYFQGTGAADDSGLPNDRFFAVRPEGSVSTLKIQRTERGDSAVYLCASSPIHVGADTQYFGPGTRLTVL.

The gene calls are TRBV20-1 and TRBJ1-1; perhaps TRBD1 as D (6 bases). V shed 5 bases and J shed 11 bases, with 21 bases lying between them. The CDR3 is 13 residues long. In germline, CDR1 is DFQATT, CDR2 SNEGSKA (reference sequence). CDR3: CSAEGGSRGSAFF. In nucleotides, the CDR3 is TGCAGTGCTGAGGGGGGGTCCCGGGGGTCTGCTTTCTTT.

This CDR3 is CASSLALVGGNEQFF. The CDR3 coding sequence is TGTGCCAGCAGCTTAGCACTAGTAGGGGGTAATGAGCAGTTCTTC. The gene calls are TRBV7-9 and TRBJ2-1; perhaps TRBD1 as D (6 bases). The germline V gene has CDR1 SEHNR and CDR2 FQNEAQ (reference sequence). Trimming took 0 bases from V and 7 from J, leaving 13 bases between them. This CDR3 contains 15 residues.

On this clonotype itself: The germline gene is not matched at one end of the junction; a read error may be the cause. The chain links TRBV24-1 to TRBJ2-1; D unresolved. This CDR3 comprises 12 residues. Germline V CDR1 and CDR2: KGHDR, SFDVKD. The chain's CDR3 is CATNPGGNGQSF. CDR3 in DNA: TGTGCCACCAACCCGGGTGGGAATGGGCAGTCCTTC.

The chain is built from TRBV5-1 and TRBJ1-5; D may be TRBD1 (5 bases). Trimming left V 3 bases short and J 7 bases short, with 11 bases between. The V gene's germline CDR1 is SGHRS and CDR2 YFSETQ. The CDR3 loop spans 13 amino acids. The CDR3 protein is CASSSEEGQPQHF. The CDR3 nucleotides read TGCGCCAGCAGCTCCGAGGAGGGGCAGCCCCAGCATTTT.

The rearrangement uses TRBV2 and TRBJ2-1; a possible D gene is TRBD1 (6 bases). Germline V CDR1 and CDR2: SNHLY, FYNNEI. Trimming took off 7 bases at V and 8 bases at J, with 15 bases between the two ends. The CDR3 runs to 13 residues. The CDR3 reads CASNDRRNDEQFF. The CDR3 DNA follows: TGTGCCAGCAACGACAGGAGAAACGATGAGCAGTTCTTC.

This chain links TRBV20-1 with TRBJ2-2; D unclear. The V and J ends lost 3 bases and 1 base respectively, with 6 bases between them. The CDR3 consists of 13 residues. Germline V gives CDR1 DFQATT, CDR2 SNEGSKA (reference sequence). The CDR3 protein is CSASSKNTGELFF. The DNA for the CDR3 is TGCAGTGCTAGTTCAAAGAACACCGGGGAGCTGTTTTTT.

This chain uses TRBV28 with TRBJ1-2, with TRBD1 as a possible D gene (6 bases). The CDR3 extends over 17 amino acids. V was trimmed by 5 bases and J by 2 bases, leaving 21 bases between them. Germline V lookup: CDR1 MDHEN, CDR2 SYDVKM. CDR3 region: CASSLPDRRAVNYGYTF. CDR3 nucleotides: TGTGCCAGCAGTCTTCCGGACAGACGGGCCGTCAACTATGGCTACACCTTC.

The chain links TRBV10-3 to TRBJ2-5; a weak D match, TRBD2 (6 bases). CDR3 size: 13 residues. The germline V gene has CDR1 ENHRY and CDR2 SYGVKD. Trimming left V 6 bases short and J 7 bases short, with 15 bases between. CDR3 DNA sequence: TGTGCCATCAGGGAGGACTCGCGGGGGACCCAGTACTTC. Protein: CAIREDSRGTQYF.

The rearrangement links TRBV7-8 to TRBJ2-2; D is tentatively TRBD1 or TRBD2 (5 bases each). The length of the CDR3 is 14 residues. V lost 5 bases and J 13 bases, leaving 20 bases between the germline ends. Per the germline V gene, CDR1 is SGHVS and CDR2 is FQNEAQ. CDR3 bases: TGTGCCAGCAGCGCCCGGGACCTCTCAAAAGGGCTGTTTTTT. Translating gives CASSARDLSKGLFF.

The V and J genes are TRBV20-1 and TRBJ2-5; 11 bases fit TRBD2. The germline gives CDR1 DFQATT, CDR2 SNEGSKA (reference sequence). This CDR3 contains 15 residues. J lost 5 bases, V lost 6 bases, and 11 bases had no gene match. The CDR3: CSAAPPSGGHETQYF. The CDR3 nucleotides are TGCAGTGCAGCACCCCCTAGCGGGGGGCATGAGACCCAGTACTTC.

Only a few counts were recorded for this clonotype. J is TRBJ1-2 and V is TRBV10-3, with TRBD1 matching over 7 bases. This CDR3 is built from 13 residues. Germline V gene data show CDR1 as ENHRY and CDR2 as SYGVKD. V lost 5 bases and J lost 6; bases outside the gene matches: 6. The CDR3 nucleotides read TGTGCCATCAGTACAGGGGTCGGGGATGGCTACACCTTC. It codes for CAISTGVGDGYTF.

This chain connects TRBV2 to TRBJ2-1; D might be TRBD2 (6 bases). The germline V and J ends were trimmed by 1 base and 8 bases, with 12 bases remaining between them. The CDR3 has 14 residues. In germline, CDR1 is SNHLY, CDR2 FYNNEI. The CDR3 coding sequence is TGTGCCAGCAGTGAAGTTCGGGACTCCGATGAGCAGTTCTTC. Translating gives CASSEVRDSDEQFF.